The text below deals with one TCR beta chain. Source study methods: Reference gene primers were amplified, and this amplification served to estimate nucleated cell counts. TCRdb keeps only in-frame clones here, not all; method: immunoSEQ multiplex PCR. V, J and clone size reflect that table, while D and trimming were determined from the DNA. The sample yields some 100,000 clones, just under 85% seen once. This sample is part of a study of blood T cell repertoires in COVID-19. V lost 0 bases to trimming and J lost 4 bases; unmatched junction nucleotides: 2. There are 15 residues in the CDR3. Germline loops: CDR1 SEHNR, CDR2 FQNEAQ (reference sequence).

The genes are TRBV7-9 and TRBJ2-3, with 9 bases that match TRBD2. The sample consisted of peripheral blood. The origin of this receptor is a woman in her 70s with active or convalescent COVID-19. The chain's CDR3 is CASSLASGGPDTQYF. DNA of the CDR3: TGTGCCAGCAGCTTAGCTAGCGGGGGACCAGATACGCAGTATTTT.